A single sample gave rise to the 25 T cell receptor beta chains below, sequenced in a study of radiation and T cells in renal cell carcinoma. Produced via immunoSEQ multiplex PCR; TCRdb's table is partial and in-frame only. This sample has about 22,000 clones; over 70% occur once, and the top ten carry 35% to 45%. As for time point: baseline pretreatment blood. Treatment noted: 15 Gy SBRT to primary tumor, nephrectomy 4 weeks later. Sequencing was performed on blood, taken from a patient whose treatment included radiotherapy and nephrectomy. The receptor source for this set is a man between 60 and 75 years old with renal cell carcinoma.

The chain employs TRBV6-5 and TRBJ1-5; weak D call: TRBD1 (6 bases). Deletions cut 5 bases from V and 3 bases from J, with 11 bases between. The CDR3 has 14 residues. In germline, CDR1 is MNHEY, CDR2 SVGAGI. CDR3 DNA sequence: TGTGCCAGCAGTCCCGGACAGCTCAATCAGCCCCAGCATTTT. Translation: CASSPGQLNQPQHF.

V is TRBV15 and J is TRBJ2-3; 11 bases are shared with TRBD1. CDR3 length equals 17 residues. The ends lost 5 bases at V and 6 bases at J; junction bases unmatched: 13. Germline assignment: CDR1 LNHNV and CDR2 YYDKDF (reference sequence). The CDR3: CATSPGRWTGGMDTQYF. The DNA for the CDR3 is TGTGCCACCAGCCCGGGGCGTTGGACAGGGGGCATGGATACGCAGTATTTT.

This clone was seen a handful of times. The rearrangement uses TRBV4-3 and TRBJ1-2, with D possibly TRBD1 on 6 matching bases. The CDR3 is made up of 13 amino acids. V shed 2 bases and J shed 8 bases, with 12 bases lying between them. Germline-derived CDR1 and CDR2 are LGHNA and YSLEER. In DNA form, the CDR3 reads TGCGCCAGCAGCCAAATTGGGGGCGTCGGCTACACCTTC. Residues: CASSQIGGVGYTF.

The chain carries TRBV5-8 and TRBJ2-2; D may be TRBD1 or TRBD2 (7 bases each). The CDR3 consists of 17 residues. Germline V lookup: CDR1 SGHTS, CDR2 YDEGEE. Trimming shortened V by 4 bases and J by 0 bases, and 16 bases separated the two germline ends. The CDR3 is CASSHSQGTTNTGELFF. The DNA of the CDR3 is TGTGCCAGCAGCCACTCACAGGGGACTACGAACACCGGGGAGCTGTTTTTT.

This clone was observed a handful of times. The chain joins TRBV7-2 to TRBJ2-3; D call uncertain. The CDR3 is 11 residues long. V lost 8 bases, J lost 2 bases, and 5 bases lay in between. Germline V lookup: CDR1 SGHTA, CDR2 FQGNSA. The DNA for the CDR3 is TGTGCCAGCCGAAACACAGATACGCAGTATTTT. Residues: CASRNTDTQYF.

This sequence joins TRBV19 and TRBJ2-5, with a possible D match to TRBD1 (6 bases). From germline, CDR1 is LNHDA and CDR2 SQIVND (reference sequence). V lost 3 bases to trimming and J lost 2 bases, with 13 bases between them. The CDR3 totals 15 residues. The CDR3 here is CASSMMLQGQETQYF. The CDR3 bases are TGTGCCAGTAGTATGATGCTGCAGGGGCAAGAGACCCAGTACTTC.

The J gene is TRBJ1-1, the V gene TRBV18, with D perhaps TRBD1 (5 bases). CDR3 length equals 16 residues. V lost 6 bases to trimming and J lost 4 bases, with 21 bases between them. CDR1 is KGHSH and CDR2 is LQKENI in the germline V gene. This CDR3 reads CASSPSQTRGGTEAFF. The DNA of the CDR3 is TGTGCCAGCTCCCCGAGCCAAACAAGGGGAGGCACTGAAGCTTTCTTT.

This chain joins TRBV4-3 and TRBJ1-2; 7 positions match TRBD1. Germline trimming cut 0 bases from V and 5 bases from J; bases unmatched to any gene: 12. Germline V gene sequence: CDR1 LGHNA, CDR2 YSLEER. There are 17 residues in the CDR3. The CDR3 region is CASSQDPRTGREYGYTF. CDR3 DNA: TGCGCCAGCAGCCAAGATCCCCGGACAGGTCGAGAATATGGCTACACCTTC.

The CDR3 sequence: CASSRAGEQFF. Written as DNA, the CDR3 is TGTGCCAGTAGTCGAGCGGGAGAGCAGTTCTTC. The V and J genes are TRBV19 and TRBJ2-1; 7 bases are a match to TRBD2. This CDR3 is built from 11 residues. Germline CDR1 and CDR2: LNHDA and SQIVND (reference sequence). V was clipped by 5 bases and J by 10 bases; unmatched bases: 2.

This chain connects TRBV5-6 to TRBJ2-2; D is possibly TRBD2 (6 bases). Germline V gives CDR1 SGHDT, CDR2 YYEEEE. CDR3 length: 17 amino acids. V lost 1 base and J lost 0, with 13 bases in between. Written as DNA, the CDR3 is TGTGCCAGCAGCTTGTTTGGGGGAGGACCGAACACCGGGGAGCTGTTTTTT. This sequence encodes CASSLFGGGPNTGELFF. Filled out from reference TRBV5-6 and TRBJ2-2, the complete variable domain reads DAGVTQSPTHLIKTRGQQVTLRCSPKSGHDTVSWYQQALGQGPQFIFQYYEEEERQRGNFPDRFSGHQFPNYSSELNVNALLLGDSALYLCASSLFGGGPNTGELFFGEGSRLTVL.

The chain has TRBV6-6 and TRBJ1-1; D possibly corresponds to TRBD1 (6 bases). This CDR3 comprises 14 residues. Between the trimmed V and J ends, which lost 0 bases and 3 bases, there was a span of 8 bases. The V gene's germline CDR1 is MNHNY and CDR2 SVGAGI (reference sequence). The CDR3 spells CASSYSRGDTEAFF. CDR3 DNA sequence: TGTGCCAGCAGTTACTCTAGGGGGGACACTGAAGCTTTCTTT.

The rearrangement links TRBV10-1 to TRBJ2-1; 9 nucleotides agree with TRBD2. Germline V lookup: CDR1 WNHNN, CDR2 SYGVQD (reference sequence). V shed 7 bases and J 6 bases; nucleotides not matched to a gene: 31. The CDR3 covers 22 residues. CDR3 nucleotide sequence: TGCGCCAGCACCAGCAAAGGTAGACTAGCGGAGGGGTTCTGGTTGGGTGCCAATGAGCAGTTCTTC. Encoded protein: CASTSKGRLAEGFWLGANEQFF.

V usage is TRBV5-4 and J usage is TRBJ2-7; possible D gene TRBD2, 6 bases. CDR1 is SGHNT, CDR2 YYREEE, per germline (reference sequence). The V end was cut by 4 bases, the J end by 3 bases, with 14 bases between. The CDR3 runs 14 residues. CDR3 sequence reads: CASSHGTAGYEQYF. In DNA, the CDR3 is TGTGCCAGCAGCCACGGGACTGCGGGCTACGAGCAGTACTTC.

CDR3 in amino acids: CASSTYNEQFF. In DNA form, the CDR3 reads TGTGCCAGCAGTACCTACAATGAGCAGTTCTTC. V gene TRBV6-6 combines with J gene TRBJ2-1; D remains unclear. Germline CDR1 is MNHNY and CDR2 is SVGAGI (reference sequence). The V and J ends lost 5 bases and 2 bases respectively, with 1 base between them. This CDR3 spans 11 amino acids.

V and J are TRBV7-3 and TRBJ2-5; a weak D match, TRBD2 (5 bases). V dropped 5 bases and J dropped 5 bases, with 12 bases sitting between them. The CDR3 covers 13 residues. The V gene's germline CDR1 is SGHTA and CDR2 FQGTGA. The CDR3 DNA is TGTGCCAGCAGCGAGGACCGAGGGGAGACCCAGTACTTC. This sequence encodes CASSEDRGETQYF.

The chain carries TRBV27 and TRBJ2-7, with TRBD2 matching over 8 bases. The CDR3 sequence is 17 residues long. V shed 5 bases, J shed 0 bases, and the junction held 12 bases outside the gene matches. Germline V gene data show CDR1 as MNHEY and CDR2 as SMNVEV (reference sequence). The CDR3 DNA sequence: TGTGCCAGCAGTATCAACACGACTAGCGATGACTCCTACGAGCAGTACTTC. This sequence encodes CASSINTTSDDSYEQYF.

V gene TRBV2 combines with J gene TRBJ2-4, with 9 bases aligning to TRBD2. This CDR3 has 21 amino acids. Germline CDR1 reads SNHLY; CDR2 reads FYNNEI. After removal of 3 bases from V and 0 bases from J, the junction contained 18 bases not matched to a gene. As DNA, the CDR3 is TGTGCCAGCAGTGAGCTCTTTCTGCCGACTAGCGGCTTTTTAGCCAAAAACATTCAGTACTTC. Amino acids: CASSELFLPTSGFLAKNIQYF.

This clone appeared a few times. The rearrangement uses TRBV5-4 and TRBJ2-2, with a weak D call TRBD1 (7 bases). CDR1 is SGHNT, CDR2 YYREEE, per germline (reference sequence). V gave up 5 bases and J gave up 8 bases, with 22 bases separating them. This CDR3 contains 16 residues. CDR3 amino acids: CASSLGGTDFGGELFF. In DNA form, the CDR3 reads TGTGCCAGCAGTTTAGGCGGGACAGACTTTGGGGGGGAGCTGTTTTTT.

The chain joins TRBV5-8 to TRBJ2-3; perhaps TRBD1 as D (7 bases). V was clipped by 0 bases and J by 2 bases, with 10 bases between them. This CDR3 is 15 amino acids long. Germline V CDR1 and CDR2: SGHTS, YDEGEE. The DNA of the CDR3 is TGTGCCAGCAGCTTGGGCAGGGGGGACACAGATACGCAGTATTTT. It specifies CASSLGRGDTDTQYF.

This clone was observed once. The chain links TRBV7-9 to TRBJ2-7; D is ambiguous. This CDR3 has 14 residues. Trimming took 1 base from V and 0 from J, leaving 7 bases between them. CDR1 is SEHNR, CDR2 FQNEAQ, per germline (reference sequence). The CDR3 region is CASSLVGNSYEQYF. The CDR3 nucleotides read TGTGCCAGCAGCTTAGTTGGGAACTCCTACGAGCAGTACTTC.

The chain is built from TRBV18 and TRBJ1-4; TRBD1 matches 8 bases. The V and J ends lost 2 bases and 7 bases, in that order; junction bases with no gene match: 12. Looked up from germline, CDR1 is KGHSH and CDR2 is LQKENI. The CDR3 loop spans 17 amino acids. CDR3: CASSPIQGAPGVEKLFF. The CDR3 DNA reads TGTGCCAGCTCACCAATCCAGGGGGCGCCAGGAGTTGAAAAACTGTTTTTT.

This clone was seen a single time. This sequence joins TRBV7-9 and TRBJ2-7; D is undetermined. Germline V CDR1 and CDR2: SEHNR, FQNEAQ (reference sequence). Trimming left V 5 bases short and J 2 bases short, with 13 bases between. The CDR3 sequence is 14 residues long. Here the CDR3 DNA reads TGTGCCAGCAGCGCCCGACCCGACACCTACGAGCAGTACTTC. It encodes CASSARPDTYEQYF.

The chain has TRBV7-9 and TRBJ2-7; D possibly corresponds to TRBD2 (6 bases). Germline CDR1 reads SEHNR; CDR2 reads FQNEAQ (reference sequence). Trimming pared 2 bases from V and 4 bases from J, leaving 12 bases between. The CDR3 sequence is 14 residues long. DNA for the CDR3: TGTGCCAGCAGCTTATATCGTGGGGGGTACGAGCAGTACTTC. Translation: CASSLYRGGYEQYF.

This chain links TRBV7-9 with TRBJ1-4; possibly TRBD1 for D (6 bases). The CDR3 length is 15 residues. The V gene's germline CDR1 is SEHNR and CDR2 FQNEAQ (reference sequence). V lost 3 bases and J lost 2, with 10 bases in between. The DNA of the CDR3 is TGTGCCAGCAGCTTCTATCAGGGGACTAATGAAAAACTGTTTTTT. It translates to CASSFYQGTNEKLFF. The whole variable domain, filled in from reference TRBV7-9 and TRBJ1-4, reads DTGVSQNPRHKITKRGQNVTFRCDPISEHNRLYWYRQTLGQGPEFLTYFQNEAQLEKSRLLSDRFSAERPKGSFSTLEIQRTEQGDSAMYLCASSFYQGTNEKLFFGSGTQLSVL.

The genes are TRBV7-2 and TRBJ2-1, with 13 bases identical to TRBD2. Germline V lookup: CDR1 SGHTA, CDR2 FQGNSA. The CDR3 consists of 15 residues. The ends lost 4 bases at V and 9 bases at J; junction bases unmatched: 6. CDR3 DNA: TGTGCCAGCAGCTGGACTAGCGGGAGCATTGGTGAGCAGTTCTTC. Translating gives CASSWTSGSIGEQFF. The whole variable domain, filled in from reference TRBV7-2 and TRBJ2-1, reads GAGVSQSPSNKVTEKGKDVELRCDPISGHTALYWYRQSLGQGLEFLIYFQGNSAPDKSGLPSDRFSAERTGGSVSTLTIQRTQQEDSAVYLCASSWTSGSIGEQFFGPGTRLTVL.